The text below deals with one T cell receptor (beta chain). Data came from immunoSEQ multiplex PCR; TCRdb stores just in-frame clones and leaves some out. This sample has under 200,000 clones, with approximately 85% found just once. The sample belongs to a study of blood T cell repertoires in COVID-19. Looking at the study overall: The analysed material was cDNA or gDNA that came from T cells, B-cell-depleted T cells, or PBMCs.

Those who participated ranged in age from roughly 18 to 89 years and resided in under 25 US areas. The CDR3 runs 14 residues. Trimming took 4 bases from V and 4 from J, leaving 14 bases between them. Germline CDR1 MNHEY, CDR2 SVGAGI. The chain recombines TRBV6-5 with TRBJ2-7; TRBD1 is a possible D gene (8 bases). This clonotype originated in a man aged 40-55 years with acute COVID-19. The sample taken for sequencing was PBMCs or T cells enriched from blood (not recorded which). The CDR3 DNA is TGTGCCAGCAGTTTAACAGGGGGGGCATACGAGCAGTACTTC. Translated, it gives CASSLTGGAYEQYF.